This is a list of T cell receptor beta chains from one sample in a study of T cells after yellow fever vaccination. TCRdb re-derived calls from the 5' RACE reads in MiXCR, one entry per CDR3 protein. The top ten hold roughly 40% of the sample, which has about 130,000 distinct CDR3 sequences, about 8.2% seen once. Sample: CD8+ T cells sorted from PBMCs, taken on the day of the yellow fever booster vaccination. The receptors originated from a man aged 18 to 35 who received the YFV17D yellow fever vaccine. CDR3s include the opening cysteine and the closing phenylalanine or tryptophan. The D gene is left open where the match is weak. Where a row states a size, it is once, few, many or the class of an expanded clone; other rows omit it.

J gene: TRBJ2-2; D gene: .; clone size: few; V gene: TRBV24-1; CDR3 protein: CATSDSRDTNTGELFF; CDR3 DNA: TGTGCCACCAGTGATTCCCGGGACACTAACACCGGGGAGCTGTTTTTT
J gene: TRBJ2-2; D gene: .; clone size: few; V gene: TRBV11-2; CDR3 protein: CASSLAYRATGELFF; CDR3 DNA: TGTGCCAGCAGCTTAGCGTACAGGGCCACCGGGGAGCTGTTTTTT
J gene: TRBJ2-7; D gene: .; clone size: .; V gene: TRBV30; CDR3 protein: CAYSTAWGGEQYF; CDR3 DNA: TGTGCCTATTCGACTGCCTGGGGAGGCGAGCAGTACTTC
J gene: TRBJ2-1; D gene: TRBD2; clone size: few; V gene: TRBV9; CDR3 protein: CASSVGEGGGSYNEQFF; CDR3 DNA: TGTGCCAGCAGCGTAGGGGAGGGCGGGGGATCCTACAATGAGCAGTTCTTC
J gene: TRBJ2-7; D gene: .; clone size: .; V gene: TRBV20-1; CDR3 protein: CSAPGTYEQYF; CDR3 DNA: TGCAGTGCTCCCGGGACCTACGAGCAGTACTTC
J gene: TRBJ2-3; D gene: TRBD2; clone size: few; V gene: TRBV16; CDR3 protein: CASSHGLAGGPDTQYF; CDR3 DNA: TGTGCCAGCAGCCACGGACTAGCGGGGGGCCCAGATACGCAGTATTTT
J gene: TRBJ2-1; D gene: .; clone size: .; V gene: TRBV16; CDR3 protein: CASSQWRSPSSYNEQFF; CDR3 DNA: TGTGCCAGCAGCCAATGGCGCTCCCCGAGCTCCTACAATGAGCAGTTCTTC
J gene: TRBJ1-4; D gene: .; clone size: many; V gene: TRBV5-5; CDR3 protein: CASSLAPGRGDEKLFF; CDR3 DNA: TGTGCCAGCAGCTTGGCTCCAGGCAGGGGTGATGAAAAACTGTTTTTT
J gene: TRBJ2-1; D gene: .; clone size: .; V gene: TRBV7-8; CDR3 protein: CASKAGHEQFF; CDR3 DNA: TGTGCCAGCAAGGCGGGGCATGAGCAGTTCTTC
J gene: TRBJ2-4; D gene: .; clone size: few; V gene: TRBV5-4; CDR3 protein: CASSPGRDIQYF; CDR3 DNA: TGTGCCAGCAGCCCCGGGAGAGACATTCAGTACTTC
J gene: TRBJ2-3; D gene: .; clone size: .; V gene: TRBV7-6; CDR3 protein: CASGGRSWDTQYF; CDR3 DNA: TGTGCCAGCGGGGGAAGGTCTTGGGATACGCAGTATTTT
J gene: TRBJ2-3; D gene: TRBD2; clone size: many; V gene: TRBV9; CDR3 protein: CASSPRGSGGPTDTQYF; CDR3 DNA: TGTGCCAGCAGCCCCCGTGGTAGCGGGGGACCCACAGATACGCAGTATTTT
J gene: TRBJ2-6; D gene: .; clone size: .; V gene: TRBV24-1; CDR3 protein: CATQGRESGANVLTF; CDR3 DNA: TGTGCCACCCAAGGCAGGGAGTCTGGGGCCAACGTCCTGACTTTC
J gene: TRBJ1-1; D gene: .; clone size: few; V gene: TRBV4-3; CDR3 protein: CASSHTLMNTEAFF; CDR3 DNA: TGCGCCAGCAGCCATACTCTGATGAACACTGAAGCTTTCTTT
J gene: TRBJ2-7; D gene: .; clone size: .; V gene: TRBV28; CDR3 protein: CASSLRGASYEQYF; CDR3 DNA: TGTGCCAGCAGTTTACGGGGGGCGAGTTACGAGCAGTACTTC
J gene: TRBJ2-3; D gene: .; clone size: few; V gene: TRBV3-1; CDR3 protein: CASSPGAADTQYF; CDR3 DNA: TGTGCCAGCAGCCCCGGGGCCGCAGATACGCAGTATTTT
J gene: TRBJ2-3; D gene: .; clone size: few; V gene: TRBV20-1; CDR3 protein: CSASGADRDTQYF; CDR3 DNA: TGCAGTGCTAGCGGGGCCGACCGGGATACGCAGTATTTT
J gene: TRBJ2-2; D gene: .; clone size: many; V gene: TRBV4-1; CDR3 protein: CASSPVVRTYTGELFF; CDR3 DNA: TGCGCCAGCAGCCCCGTGGTGAGGACTTACACCGGGGAGCTGTTTTTT
J gene: TRBJ1-2; D gene: .; clone size: .; V gene: TRBV5-4; CDR3 protein: CASSSRDRGYGYTF; CDR3 DNA: TGTGCCAGCAGCTCCAGGGACCGGGGCTATGGCTACACCTTC
J gene: TRBJ2-5; D gene: .; clone size: .; V gene: TRBV5-1; CDR3 protein: CASSPLSGPSTEDF; CDR3 DNA: TGCGCCAGCAGCCCTCTGTCGGGACCGAGTACCGAGGACTTC
J gene: TRBJ2-7; D gene: .; clone size: few; V gene: TRBV27; CDR3 protein: CASSPLAPRGAYEQYF; CDR3 DNA: TGTGCCAGCAGTCCCTTAGCCCCCAGGGGAGCTTACGAGCAGTACTTC
J gene: TRBJ1-2; D gene: TRBD1; clone size: few; V gene: TRBV11-2; CDR3 protein: CASSSTWTDPGGYGYTF; CDR3 DNA: TGTGCCAGCAGCTCGACATGGACGGACCCAGGGGGCTATGGCTACACCTTC
J gene: TRBJ1-2; D gene: TRBD1; clone size: .; V gene: TRBV20-1; CDR3 protein: CSASGQGEMEGYTF; CDR3 DNA: TGCAGTGCTTCGGGACAGGGGGAAATGGAGGGCTACACCTTC
J gene: TRBJ1-2; D gene: .; clone size: .; V gene: TRBV3-1; CDR3 protein: CASSQGGFYYGYTF; CDR3 DNA: TGTGCCAGCAGCCAAGGAGGGTTCTACTATGGCTACACCTTC
J gene: TRBJ1-2; D gene: .; clone size: .; V gene: TRBV4-1; CDR3 protein: CASSQEGYGYTF; CDR3 DNA: TGCGCCAGCAGCCAAGAGGGGTATGGCTACACCTTC
J gene: TRBJ2-6; D gene: TRBD1; clone size: .; V gene: TRBV7-3; CDR3 protein: CASSLSGQGIPGANVLTF; CDR3 DNA: TGTGCCAGCAGCTTAAGCGGACAGGGGATCCCTGGGGCCAACGTCCTGACTTTC
J gene: TRBJ1-1; D gene: .; clone size: few; V gene: TRBV9; CDR3 protein: CASSDQGVKTEAFF; CDR3 DNA: TGTGCCAGCAGCGACCAGGGAGTAAAAACTGAAGCTTTCTTT
J gene: TRBJ2-7; D gene: .; clone size: few; V gene: TRBV6-5; CDR3 protein: CASSMQRWGTYEQYF; CDR3 DNA: TGTGCCAGCAGCATGCAGCGGTGGGGTACCTACGAGCAGTACTTC
J gene: TRBJ2-7; D gene: TRBD1; clone size: few; V gene: TRBV10-3; CDR3 protein: CAISVTGGSYEQYF; CDR3 DNA: TGTGCCATCAGTGTTACAGGGGGCTCCTACGAGCAGTACTTC
J gene: TRBJ2-7; D gene: .; clone size: few; V gene: TRBV3-1; CDR3 protein: CASSPALGGVYEQYF; CDR3 DNA: TGTGCCAGCAGCCCAGCACTCGGGGGCGTCTACGAGCAGTACTTC
J gene: TRBJ1-1; D gene: TRBD1; clone size: .; V gene: TRBV6-2/TRBV6-3; CDR3 protein: CASSPTGYMNTEAFF; CDR3 DNA: TGTGCCAGCTCCCCGACAGGGTACATGAACACTGAAGCTTTCTTT
J gene: TRBJ2-5; D gene: TRBD1; clone size: many; V gene: TRBV7-9; CDR3 protein: CASSFGDRAPQYF; CDR3 DNA: TGTGCCAGCAGCTTCGGGGACAGGGCCCCCCAGTACTTC
J gene: TRBJ1-2; D gene: .; clone size: .; V gene: TRBV7-8; CDR3 protein: CASSLQGERGYTF; CDR3 DNA: TGTGCCAGCAGCTTACAGGGAGAACGGGGCTACACCTTC
J gene: TRBJ2-1; D gene: .; clone size: .; V gene: TRBV7-8; CDR3 protein: CASSLARSGGPQQFF; CDR3 DNA: TGTGCCAGCAGCTTAGCGCGATCCGGGGGCCCCCAGCAGTTCTTC
J gene: TRBJ2-3; D gene: .; clone size: many; V gene: TRBV9; CDR3 protein: CASSVGYRFLGPDTQYF; CDR3 DNA: TGTGCCAGCAGCGTAGGTTATCGGTTCCTAGGCCCAGATACGCAGTATTTT
J gene: TRBJ1-5; D gene: .; clone size: few; V gene: TRBV6-6; CDR3 protein: CASSYGTPDSNQPQHF; CDR3 DNA: TGTGCCAGCAGTTACGGGACACCCGATAGCAATCAGCCCCAGCATTTT
J gene: TRBJ1-2; D gene: .; clone size: few; V gene: TRBV4-1; CDR3 protein: CASSQGAYTTNYGYTF; CDR3 DNA: TGCGCCAGCAGCCAAGGGGCATATACTACTAACTATGGCTACACCTTC
J gene: TRBJ2-3; D gene: .; clone size: few; V gene: TRBV5-1; CDR3 protein: CASRAESTDTQYF; CDR3 DNA: TGCGCCAGCAGAGCGGAAAGCACAGATACGCAGTATTTT
J gene: TRBJ1-2; D gene: TRBD1; clone size: .; V gene: TRBV30; CDR3 protein: CAWSVTGFYGYTF; CDR3 DNA: TGTGCCTGGAGTGTGACAGGGTTCTATGGCTACACCTTC
J gene: TRBJ2-5; D gene: TRBD2; clone size: .; V gene: TRBV7-9; CDR3 protein: CASSPTGGAKETQYF; CDR3 DNA: TGTGCCAGCAGCCCAACGGGGGGGGCTAAAGAGACCCAGTACTTC
J gene: TRBJ2-1; D gene: .; clone size: few; V gene: TRBV6-2/TRBV6-3; CDR3 protein: CASRGVGEEDEQFF; CDR3 DNA: TGTGCCAGCAGGGGGGTCGGGGAGGAGGATGAGCAGTTCTTC
J gene: TRBJ2-1; D gene: .; clone size: .; V gene: TRBV12-3/TRBV12-4; CDR3 protein: CASSPRRVEQFF; CDR3 DNA: TGTGCCAGCAGCCCTCGAAGGGTTGAGCAGTTCTTC
J gene: TRBJ1-1; D gene: .; clone size: .; V gene: TRBV29-1; CDR3 protein: CSVAQGPEAFF; CDR3 DNA: TGCAGCGTTGCACAGGGCCCTGAAGCTTTCTTT
J gene: TRBJ2-3; D gene: TRBD2; clone size: few; V gene: TRBV3-1; CDR3 protein: CASSPGTRFPDTQYF; CDR3 DNA: TGTGCCAGCAGTCCCGGGACTAGATTCCCAGATACGCAGTATTTT
J gene: TRBJ2-7; D gene: TRBD2; clone size: .; V gene: TRBV27; CDR3 protein: CASSLLRRGNDEQYF; CDR3 DNA: TGTGCCAGCAGTTTACTTCGGCGGGGGAACGACGAGCAGTACTTC
J gene: TRBJ1-4; D gene: .; clone size: .; V gene: TRBV5-1; CDR3 protein: CASRPLGEEKLFF; CDR3 DNA: TGCGCCAGCAGGCCCTTGGGCGAGGAAAAACTGTTTTTT
J gene: TRBJ1-4; D gene: TRBD1; clone size: .; V gene: TRBV28; CDR3 protein: CASAGDSLSLDEKLFF; CDR3 DNA: TGTGCCAGCGCTGGGGACAGCTTGTCACTAGATGAAAAACTGTTTTTT
J gene: TRBJ1-2; D gene: .; clone size: .; V gene: TRBV6-6; CDR3 protein: CASSYSAGAGINYGYTF; CDR3 DNA: TGTGCCAGCAGTTACTCGGCAGGAGCCGGTATTAACTATGGCTACACCTTC
J gene: TRBJ2-2; D gene: .; clone size: few; V gene: TRBV25-1; CDR3 protein: CASSAGSTGELFF; CDR3 DNA: TGTGCCAGCAGTGCAGGGAGCACCGGGGAGCTGTTTTTT
J gene: TRBJ2-3; D gene: TRBD2; clone size: .; V gene: TRBV7-2; CDR3 protein: CASTERGLGTDTQYF; CDR3 DNA: TGTGCCAGTACAGAGCGGGGGCTTGGCACAGATACGCAGTATTTT
J gene: TRBJ1-1; D gene: TRBD1; clone size: few; V gene: TRBV27; CDR3 protein: CASSWDSLNTEAFF; CDR3 DNA: TGTGCCAGCAGTTGGGACAGCTTGAACACTGAAGCTTTCTTT
J gene: TRBJ2-1; D gene: .; clone size: .; V gene: TRBV4-1; CDR3 protein: CASSSRDANEQFF; CDR3 DNA: TGCGCCAGCAGCTCCCGGGACGCCAATGAGCAGTTCTTC
J gene: TRBJ2-3; D gene: TRBD2; clone size: .; V gene: TRBV10-3; CDR3 protein: CAIRTSGGSTDTQYF; CDR3 DNA: TGTGCCATCAGAACTAGCGGGGGAAGCACAGATACGCAGTATTTT
J gene: TRBJ2-1; D gene: .; clone size: few; V gene: TRBV4-1; CDR3 protein: CASSQEGGAGYNEQFF; CDR3 DNA: TGCGCCAGCAGCCAAGAGGGGGGGGCTGGGTACAATGAGCAGTTCTTC
J gene: TRBJ2-3; D gene: TRBD1; clone size: many; V gene: TRBV7-9; CDR3 protein: CASSPGQVTTDTQYF; CDR3 DNA: TGTGCCAGCAGCCCGGGACAGGTGACCACAGATACGCAGTATTTT
J gene: TRBJ2-7; D gene: .; clone size: many; V gene: TRBV6-6; CDR3 protein: CAAGGATYEQYF; CDR3 DNA: TGTGCCGCGGGCGGGGCGACCTACGAGCAGTACTTC
J gene: TRBJ2-1; D gene: .; clone size: .; V gene: TRBV7-9; CDR3 protein: CASSPVSGELWHNEQFF; CDR3 DNA: TGTGCCAGCAGCCCCGTTTCGGGGGAGCTATGGCACAATGAGCAGTTCTTC
J gene: TRBJ2-1; D gene: .; clone size: few; V gene: TRBV6-2/TRBV6-3; CDR3 protein: CASSYLQGFYNEQFF; CDR3 DNA: TGTGCCAGCAGTTATCTCCAGGGGTTTTACAATGAGCAGTTCTTC
J gene: TRBJ2-2; D gene: .; clone size: .; V gene: TRBV6-2/TRBV6-3; CDR3 protein: CASSYQGRLKDGELFF; CDR3 DNA: TGTGCCAGCAGTTATCAGGGTCGATTGAAAGACGGGGAGCTGTTTTTT